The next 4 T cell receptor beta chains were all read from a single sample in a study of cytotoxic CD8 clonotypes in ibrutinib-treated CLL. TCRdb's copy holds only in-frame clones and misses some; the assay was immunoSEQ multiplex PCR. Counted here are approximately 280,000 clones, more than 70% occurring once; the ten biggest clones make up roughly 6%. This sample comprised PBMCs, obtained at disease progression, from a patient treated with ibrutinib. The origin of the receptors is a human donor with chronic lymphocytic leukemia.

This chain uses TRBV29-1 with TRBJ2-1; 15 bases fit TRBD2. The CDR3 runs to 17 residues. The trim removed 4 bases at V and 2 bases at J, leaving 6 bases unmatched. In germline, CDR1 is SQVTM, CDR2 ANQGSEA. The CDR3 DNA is TGCAGCGTTGCAGGGACTAGCGGGGGGCATACCTACAATGAGCAGTTCTTC. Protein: CSVAGTSGGHTYNEQFF.

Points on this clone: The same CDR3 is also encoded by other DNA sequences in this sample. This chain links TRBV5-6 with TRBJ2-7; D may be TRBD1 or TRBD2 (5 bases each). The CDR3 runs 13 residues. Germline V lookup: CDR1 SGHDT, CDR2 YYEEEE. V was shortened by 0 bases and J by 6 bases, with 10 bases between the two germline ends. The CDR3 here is CASSLGRGTEQYF. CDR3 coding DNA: TGTGCCAGCAGCTTGGGCCGAGGGACCGAGCAGTACTTC.

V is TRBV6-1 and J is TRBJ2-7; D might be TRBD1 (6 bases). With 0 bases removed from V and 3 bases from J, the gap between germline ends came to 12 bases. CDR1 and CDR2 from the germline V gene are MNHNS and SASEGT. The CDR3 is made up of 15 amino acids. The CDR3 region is CASSEASDRNYEQYF. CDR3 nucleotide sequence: TGTGCCAGCAGTGAAGCGAGCGACAGGAACTACGAGCAGTACTTC.

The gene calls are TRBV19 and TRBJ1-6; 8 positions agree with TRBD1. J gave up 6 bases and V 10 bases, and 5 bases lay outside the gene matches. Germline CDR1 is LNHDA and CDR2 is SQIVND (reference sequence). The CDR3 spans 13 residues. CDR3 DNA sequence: TGTGCCACCCGGACAGGGATTAATTCACCCCTCCACTTT. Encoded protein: CATRTGINSPLHF.